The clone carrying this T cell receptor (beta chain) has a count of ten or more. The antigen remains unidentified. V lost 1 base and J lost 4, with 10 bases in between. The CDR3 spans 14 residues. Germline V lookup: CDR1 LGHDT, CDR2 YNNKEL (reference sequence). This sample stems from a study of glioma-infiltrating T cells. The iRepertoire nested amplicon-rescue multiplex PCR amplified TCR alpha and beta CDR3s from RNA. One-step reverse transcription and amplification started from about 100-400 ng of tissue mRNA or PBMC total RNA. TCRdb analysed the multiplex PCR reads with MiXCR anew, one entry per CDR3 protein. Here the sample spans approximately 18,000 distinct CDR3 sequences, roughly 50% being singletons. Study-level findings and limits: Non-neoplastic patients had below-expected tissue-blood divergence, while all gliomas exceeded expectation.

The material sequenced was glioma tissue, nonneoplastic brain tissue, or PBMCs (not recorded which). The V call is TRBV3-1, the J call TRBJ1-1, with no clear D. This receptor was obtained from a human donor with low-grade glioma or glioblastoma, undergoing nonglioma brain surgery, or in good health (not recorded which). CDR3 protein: CASSQAKGTTEAFF. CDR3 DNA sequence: TGTGCCAGCAGCCAAGCGAAGGGAACCACTGAAGCTTTCTTT.